This T cell receptor beta chain was identified during a study of blood T cell repertoires in COVID-19. As originally analysed: Amplified reference gene primers provided the basis for estimating nucleated cell counts. Some clones are missing from TCRdb's copy, which holds only in-frame ones; the method was immunoSEQ multiplex PCR. The V and J calls and clone size come from that table; D and trimming were worked out from the DNA. The sample records more than 200,000 clones, 88% being singletons. Seattle's cohort entered during active infection and was followed longitudinally. The CDR3 has 19 amino acids. V gave up 1 base and J gave up 0 bases; unmatched junction bases: 11. CDR1 SGHTA and CDR2 FQGNSA come from the germline V gene.

This chain links TRBV7-2 with TRBJ1-5; 8 bases match TRBD1. Source material: peripheral blood. The receptor comes from a woman aged 25 to 45 with COVID-19, enrolled during active disease. This CDR3 is CASSLVAGGAGYSNQPQHF. CDR3 nucleotides: TGTGCCAGCAGCTTAGTTGCAGGGGGCGCGGGGTATAGCAATCAGCCCCAGCATTTT.